These 12 T cell receptor beta chains were all obtained from the same sample, sequenced in a study of cytomegalovirus exposure and HLA in healthy donors (dated by TCRdb to the late 2010s). Libraries were constructed by the immunoSEQ multiplex PCR assay. A mixture of 60 forward primers for TCR Vbeta segments and 13 reverse primers for TCR Jbeta segments was used in the multiplex PCR. TCRdb carries this immuneACCESS record with in-frame sequences only. Its versions omit some clonotypes, under half of them owing to an unresolved V gene in the studies checked, with the rest unexplained. The sample table lists around 91,000 clones, 64% of them with a count of one. The biggest ten clones account for 2% to 2.5% of the sample. Sequenced material: PBMCs. The receptor source for this set is a human donor in good health.

V usage is TRBV7-9 and J usage is TRBJ2-1; D may be TRBD2 (6 bases). Between the trimmed V and J ends, which lost 8 bases and 8 bases, there was a span of 19 bases. Germline CDR1 SEHNR, CDR2 FQNEAQ (reference sequence). This CDR3 is 14 amino acids long. This CDR3 is CASSDYAVFDEQFF. In DNA, the CDR3 is TGTGCCAGCTCGGACTATGCTGTGTTTGATGAGCAGTTCTTC. The variable domain in full, with the rest retrieved from reference TRBV7-9 and TRBJ2-1, is DTGVSQNPRHKITKRGQNVTFRCDPISEHNRLYWYRQTLGQGPEFLTYFQNEAQLEKSRLLSDRFSAERPKGSFSTLEIQRTEQGDSAMYLCASSDYAVFDEQFFGPGTRLTVL.

This clone was observed a handful of times. The chain carries TRBV10-3 and TRBJ2-1; the match to TRBD1 covers 10 bases. The junction had 5 bases not matched to a gene; V was cut back by 4 bases and J by 5 bases. Per germline, CDR1 ENHRY and CDR2 SYGVKD. The CDR3 spans 15 residues. The CDR3 nucleotides are TGTGCCATCAGTGCCCTGGGACAGGGGAACAATGAGCAGTTCTTC. Translating it yields CAISALGQGNNEQFF.

This clone was seen a handful of times. This chain joins TRBV7-3 and TRBJ2-2; 10 bases agree with TRBD1. CDR1 is SGHTA, CDR2 FQGTGA, per germline. The CDR3 loop spans 15 amino acids. Trimming took 5 bases from V and 7 from J; bases not matched to a gene: 7. The CDR3 DNA reads TGTGCCAGCAGCCCCGACAGGGGGCAAGGCGGGGAGCTGTTTTTT. As protein: CASSPDRGQGGELFF. The full variable domain, completed using reference TRBV7-3 and TRBJ2-2, is GAGVSQTPSNKVTEKGKYVELRCDPISGHTALYWYRQSLGQGPEFLIYFQGTGAADDSGLPNDRFFAVRPEGSVSTLKIQRTERGDSAVYLCASSPDRGQGGELFFGEGSRLTVL.

This rearrangement joins TRBV10-3 to TRBJ2-3; D uncertain. The CDR3 runs 13 residues. V lost 4 bases and J 2 bases, leaving 7 bases between the germline ends. The germline V gene has CDR1 ENHRY and CDR2 SYGVKD. The CDR3 region is CAISGLNTDTQYF. CDR3 DNA: TGTGCCATCAGTGGACTGAACACAGATACGCAGTATTTT.

The chain has TRBV6-1 and TRBJ2-1, with 10 nucleotides matching TRBD2. CDR3 length equals 16 residues. Germline values: CDR1 MNHNS, CDR2 SASEGT. After removal of 3 bases from V and 5 bases from J, the junction contained 7 bases not matched to a gene. Written as DNA, the CDR3 is TGTGCCAGCAGTGACGCTAGCGGGGGTCATCACAATGAGCAGTTCTTC. It translates to CASSDASGGHHNEQFF.

The V and J genes are TRBV6-1 and TRBJ2-5, with 7 positions matching TRBD1. The germline CDR1 and CDR2 sequences are MNHNS and SASEGT. J gave up 5 bases and V 5 bases, and 11 bases lay outside the gene matches. The CDR3 length is 15 residues. DNA for the CDR3: TGTGCCAGCAGTCCACAGAGACAGGGATCGGAGACCCAGTACTTC. It translates to CASSPQRQGSETQYF.

There are a few counts of this clone. The junction shows a germline mismatch at one end, possibly a read error. This sequence joins TRBV9 and TRBJ2-1; weak D call: TRBD1 (6 bases). This CDR3 spans 16 amino acids. Looked up from germline, CDR1 is SGDLS and CDR2 is YYNGEE. CDR3 sequence: CARSVGRGSSYNEQFF. DNA of the CDR3: TGTGCCAGAAGCGTAGGAAGGGGGAGCTCCTACAATGAGCAGTTCTTC.

The chain uses TRBV7-9 and TRBJ1-2, with TRBD1 matching 9 bases. Per the germline V gene, CDR1 is SEHNR and CDR2 is FQNEAQ (reference sequence). Unmatched junction bases numbered 7, after V lost 3 bases and J lost 8 bases. The CDR3 contains 14 residues. CDR3 sequence: CASSFGTGREGYTF. CDR3 nucleotide sequence: TGTGCCAGCAGCTTCGGGACAGGGAGGGAAGGCTACACCTTC. The full variable domain, rest sourced from reference TRBV7-9 and TRBJ1-2, is DTGVSQNPRHKITKRGQNVTFRCDPISEHNRLYWYRQTLGQGPEFLTYFQNEAQLEKSRLLSDRFSAERPKGSFSTLEIQRTEQGDSAMYLCASSFGTGREGYTFGSGTRLTVV.

This clone was seen a few times. This chain uses TRBV6-5 with TRBJ2-5; a possible D gene is TRBD2 (6 bases). V lost 6 bases and J lost 4, with 18 bases in between. Germline V gene lookup returns CDR1 MNHEY and CDR2 SVGAGI. This CDR3 has 15 amino acids. CDR3 in amino acids: CASRLGPRERETQYF. The CDR3 DNA is TGTGCCAGCAGGTTGGGACCGCGGGAAAGAGAGACCCAGTACTTC.

This clone has just a few counts. The V call is TRBV10-3, the J call TRBJ1-2; the match to TRBD1 covers 10 bases. Germline CDR1 is ENHRY and CDR2 is SYGVKD. The CDR3 is 14 residues long. J gave up 7 bases and V 4 bases, and 6 bases lay outside the gene matches. This chain's CDR3 is CAISGQGARGGYTF. In DNA form, the CDR3 reads TGTGCCATCAGTGGACAGGGGGCGCGGGGTGGCTACACCTTC.

The chain recombines TRBV9 with TRBJ2-3; weak D call: TRBD1 (5 bases). The CDR3 loop spans 16 amino acids. Germline loops: CDR1 SGDLS, CDR2 YYNGEE. Trimming pared 4 bases from V and 0 bases from J, leaving 15 bases between. CDR3 nucleotides: TGTGCCAGCAGCACGAGACAGAGCTCTAGCACAGATACGCAGTATTTT. Its translation: CASSTRQSSSTDTQYF.

This clone appeared a single time. V is TRBV18 and J is TRBJ1-1; possible D gene TRBD1, 5 bases. Trimming shortened V by 4 bases and J by 3 bases, and 6 bases separated the two germline ends. The CDR3 spans 12 residues. CDR1 and CDR2 from the germline V gene are KGHSH and LQKENI. This CDR3 is CASSLQDTEAFF. The CDR3 coding sequence is TGTGCCAGCTCACTACAGGACACTGAAGCTTTCTTT.